A selection of T cell receptor beta chains follows, all from one sample in a study of circulating and synovial CD4+ cells in juvenile arthritis. The assay was immunoSEQ multiplex PCR, and TCRdb's table has in-frame clones only and misses some. The sample holds about 1,400 clones, approximately 91% seen once. The sample comprised HLA-DR+ CD4+ T cells from blood. The source of these receptors is a human donor with juvenile idiopathic arthritis. CDR3s include the opening cysteine and the closing phenylalanine or tryptophan. The order of the fields is J gene, D gene, V gene, clone size, CDR3 protein, CDR3 DNA. A D gene is named only where the DNA matches it firmly. Not every row has a clone size; where given, it reads once, few, many or a size class.

J gene: TRBJ1-3; D gene: TRBD1; V gene: TRBV7-8; clone size: NA; CDR3 protein: CASSSTPMTGTGNTIYF; CDR3 DNA: TGTGCCAGCAGCTCAACCCCTATGACAGGGACAGGAAACACCATATATTTT
J gene: TRBJ2-1; D gene: TRBD2; V gene: TRBV2; clone size: NA; CDR3 protein: CASSVWGGDNEQFF; CDR3 DNA: TGTGCCAGCAGTGTATGGGGGGGGGACAATGAGCAGTTCTTC
J gene: TRBJ1-1; D gene: TRBD1; V gene: TRBV6-6; clone size: NA; CDR3 protein: CASSPQGADTEAFF; CDR3 DNA: TGTGCCAGCAGTCCGCAGGGGGCGGACACTGAAGCTTTCTTT
J gene: TRBJ2-1; D gene: TRBD1; V gene: TRBV29-1; clone size: NA; CDR3 protein: CSIDRGTYNEQFF; CDR3 DNA: TGCAGCATTGACAGGGGGACCTACAATGAGCAGTTCTTC
J gene: TRBJ2-1; D gene: NA; V gene: TRBV7-8; clone size: NA; CDR3 protein: CASSFLRSSIDNEQFF; CDR3 DNA: TGTGCCAGCAGCTTCCTTAGATCTAGCATCGACAATGAGCAGTTCTTC
J gene: TRBJ1-4; D gene: NA; V gene: TRBV7-6; clone size: NA; CDR3 protein: CASSCTPGKEKEKLFF; CDR3 DNA: TGTGCCAGCAGCTGCACCCCGGGGAAAGAGAAAGAAAAACTGTTTTTT
J gene: TRBJ2-1; D gene: TRBD2; V gene: TRBV7-2; clone size: NA; CDR3 protein: CASSLRGGPYNEQFF; CDR3 DNA: TGTGCCAGCAGCTTACGGGGGGGCCCCTACAATGAGCAGTTCTTC
J gene: TRBJ2-1; D gene: NA; V gene: TRBV6-5; clone size: NA; CDR3 protein: CASSYGSSYNEQFF; CDR3 DNA: TGTGCCAGCAGTTATGGCAGCTCCTACAATGAGCAGTTCTTC
J gene: TRBJ2-3; D gene: TRBD2; V gene: TRBV9; clone size: NA; CDR3 protein: CASSVGLAGTDTQYF; CDR3 DNA: TGTGCCAGCAGCGTAGGACTAGCGGGCACAGATACGCAGTATTTT
J gene: TRBJ2-7; D gene: TRBD1; V gene: TRBV18; clone size: NA; CDR3 protein: CASSRDSNYEQYF; CDR3 DNA: TGTGCCAGCTCACGGGACAGTAACTACGAGCAGTACTTC
J gene: TRBJ1-2; D gene: TRBD1; V gene: TRBV27; clone size: NA; CDR3 protein: CASRPLGQANYGYTF; CDR3 DNA: TGTGCCAGCAGACCCCTCGGACAGGCTAACTATGGCTACACCTTC
J gene: TRBJ2-5; D gene: NA; V gene: TRBV5-4; clone size: NA; CDR3 protein: CASSFRSGVKTQYF; CDR3 DNA: TGTGCCAGCAGCTTCAGGTCAGGGGTGAAGACCCAGTACTTC
J gene: TRBJ1-2; D gene: TRBD1; V gene: TRBV19; clone size: NA; CDR3 protein: CASSPRDRAYGYTF; CDR3 DNA: TGTGCCAGTAGTCCCAGGGACAGGGCCTATGGCTACACCTTC
J gene: TRBJ2-1; D gene: TRBD2; V gene: TRBV7-2; clone size: NA; CDR3 protein: CASSLSGTSGGRDEQFF; CDR3 DNA: TGTGCCAGCAGCTTATCCGGGACTAGCGGGGGGCGGGATGAGCAGTTCTTC
J gene: TRBJ2-5; D gene: TRBD2; V gene: TRBV4-3; clone size: NA; CDR3 protein: CASSQLAGARETQYF; CDR3 DNA: TGCGCCAGCAGCCAACTAGCGGGAGCTCGGGAGACCCAGTACTTC
J gene: TRBJ2-3; D gene: TRBD2; V gene: TRBV6-1; clone size: NA; CDR3 protein: CASSAIAGVTDTQYF; CDR3 DNA: TGTGCCAGCAGTGCAATCGCGGGAGTGACTGATACGCAGTATTTT
J gene: TRBJ1-1; D gene: TRBD1; V gene: TRBV4-3; clone size: NA; CDR3 protein: CASSFGQGGTEAFF; CDR3 DNA: TGCGCCAGCAGCTTCGGACAGGGCGGCACTGAAGCTTTCTTT
J gene: TRBJ1-2; D gene: NA; V gene: TRBV28; clone size: NA; CDR3 protein: CASSLGPAGYTF; CDR3 DNA: TGTGCCAGCAGTTTGGGCCCCGCAGGCTACACCTTC
J gene: TRBJ2-2; D gene: NA; V gene: TRBV5-1; clone size: once; CDR3 protein: CASSPQGTGELFF; CDR3 DNA: TGCGCCAGCAGCCCACAGGGAACCGGGGAGCTGTTTTTT
J gene: TRBJ2-7; D gene: TRBD2; V gene: TRBV5-1; clone size: NA; CDR3 protein: CASSWWEGSHEQYF; CDR3 DNA: TGCGCCAGCAGCTGGTGGGAGGGGTCCCACGAGCAGTACTTC
J gene: TRBJ2-1; D gene: TRBD1; V gene: TRBV6-1; clone size: NA; CDR3 protein: CASSPTGGVYNEQFF; CDR3 DNA: TGTGCCAGCAGTCCGACAGGGGGAGTCTACAATGAGCAGTTCTTC
J gene: TRBJ2-7; D gene: NA; V gene: TRBV4-3; clone size: NA; CDR3 protein: CASSQELGVARGDYEQYF; CDR3 DNA: TGCGCCAGCAGCCAAGAATTGGGTGTCGCCAGGGGAGACTACGAGCAGTACTTC
J gene: TRBJ2-3; D gene: TRBD2; V gene: TRBV7-2; clone size: NA; CDR3 protein: CASSLIPSGIPGTQYF; CDR3 DNA: TGTGCCAGCAGCTTAATTCCAAGCGGGATCCCCGGAACGCAGTATTTT